This TCR beta chain stems from a study of T cell clones after liver transplantation. Study-level information: Post-transplant blood was tracked for graft-donor-reactive T cell clones identified in a pre-transplant mixed lymphocyte reaction. Overall study findings and caveats: Graft donor-reactive T cells possibly entered the graft instead of undergoing deletion. Post-transplant time points were not standardized, so conclusions are preliminary. Compared with third party-reactive sequences, donor-reactive ones declined more, independent of withdrawal success.

CDR1 is MGHRA, CDR2 YSYEKL, per germline. V lost 0 bases to trimming and J lost 8 bases, with 17 bases between them. The CDR3 runs 16 residues. This clone was observed once. What it binds is unknown. Sequenced by immunoSEQ multiplex PCR; TCRdb stores in-frame clones only, minus some. The repertoire consists of around 80,000 clones, with roughly 80% occurring once and the leading ten covering under 0.6%. The sequence derives from a human patient who received a liver transplant. Some T cells may possibly be graft donor cells. The starting material was CD4+ T cells from blood, obtained almost 47 months after liver transplant. The chain carries TRBV4-1 and TRBJ1-3; D might be TRBD1 (6 bases). The DNA for the CDR3 is TGCGCCAGCAGCCAAGATGGAGGGGGGGCGAGTTACACCATATATTTT. Its translation: CASSQDGGGASYTIYF.